This is a list of T cell receptor beta chains from one sample in a study of metastatic and nonmetastatic thyroid tumors. TCRdb reanalyzed the PCR reads with MiXCR. The table has approximately 30,000 clones, around 30% seen once. Sequencing was carried out using blood. These receptors all stem from a female donor with papillary thyroid cancer or a benign thyroid nodule (not recorded which). Some clones in this sample may be carry-over from other donors' samples. Each CDR3 is given with its conserved first and last residue. A D gene is named only where the DNA matches it firmly. The listing skips clone size in some rows; elsewhere it reads once, few, many or a size class.

J | V | size | D | DNA | CDR3
TRBJ1-2 | TRBV6-4 | once | TRBD1 | TGTGCCAGAAGGGGTCGACAGGGCCTAAACTATGGCTACACCTTC | CARRGRQGLNYGYTF
TRBJ2-5 | TRBV5-1 | many | TRBD1 | TGCGCCAGCAGCTTGAGGGGGACAGGGCAAGAGACCCAGTACTTC | CASSLRGTGQETQYF
TRBJ2-1 | TRBV11-2 | many | TRBD2 | TGTGCCAGCAGCTTGGGGAGGAGCGGGAGCTCCTACAATGAGCAGTTCTTC | CASSLGRSGSSYNEQFF
TRBJ1-6 | TRBV3-1 | once | . | TGTGCCAGCAGCCAAAGTGGAAATTCACCCCTCCACTTT | CASSQSGNSPLHF
TRBJ1-1 | TRBV2 | few | . | TGTGCCAGCGGATACCGGACTGAAGCTTTCTTT | CASGYRTEAFF
TRBJ2-7 | TRBV3-1 | many | TRBD2 | TGTGCCAGCAGACGGGAGGGGGTAAACGAGCAGTACTTC | CASRREGVNEQYF
TRBJ1-6 | TRBV19 | many | TRBD1 | TGTGCCAGTAGTATCGACAGGGGTTCACCCCTCCACTTT | CASSIDRGSPLHF
TRBJ2-2 | TRBV10-3 | many | . | TGTGCCATCAGTGAGGGCAGGGCTCTGGACGGGGAGCTGTTTTTT | CAISEGRALDGELFF
TRBJ2-1 | TRBV28 | many | . | TGTGCCAGCGCACCCTCGGGCCCCTGGTATGAGCAGTTCTTC | CASAPSGPWYEQFF
TRBJ1-2 | TRBV20-1 | many | TRBD1 | TGCAGTGCTAGGACAGGGGGCTATGGCTACACCTTC | CSARTGGYGYTF
TRBJ2-1 | TRBV9 | many | . | TGTGCCAGCAGCGTAGCTAGGGGACCCAATGAGCAGTTCTTC | CASSVARGPNEQFF
TRBJ2-1 | TRBV11-2 | many | TRBD2 | TGTGCCAGCAGCACGCCTAGCGGGAGGTACAATGAGCAGTTCTTC | CASSTPSGRYNEQFF
TRBJ2-2 | TRBV6-2/TRBV6-3 | . | . | TGTGCCAGCAGTTACTCGAGAGCAAACACCGGGGAGCTGTTTTTT | CASSYSRANTGELFF
TRBJ1-1 | TRBV7-3 | many | . | TGTGCCAGCAGCTTAACCTGGGGGAGGGTCCCCCCTGAAGCTTTCTTT | CASSLTWGRVPPEAFF
TRBJ2-3 | TRBV28 | many | . | TGTGCCAGCACCAACTCCGGGACGGCCACAGATACGCAGTATTTT | CASTNSGTATDTQYF
TRBJ2-7 | TRBV30 | . | . | TGTGTCTGGACGATTGGGGGCAGATGCGAGCAGTACTTC | CVWTIGGRCEQYF
TRBJ2-7 | TRBV28 | few | . | TGTGCCAGCAGTTCTAGTTTCTACGAGCAGTACTTC | CASSSSFYEQYF
TRBJ2-7 | TRBV27 | many | . | TGTGCCAGCAGTTTAAGAGAAGGCATCTACGAGCAGTACTTC | CASSLREGIYEQYF
TRBJ2-1 | TRBV4-2 | many | . | TGTGCCAGCAGTCCCGCGACTCTTTCTTACAATGAGCAGTTCTTC | CASSPATLSYNEQFF
TRBJ2-3 | TRBV19 | many | . | TGTGCCAGTAGGACCCAGGGTCGGGGGACAGATACGCAGTATTTT | CASRTQGRGTDTQYF
TRBJ2-4 | TRBV6-2/TRBV6-3 | many | TRBD1 | TGTGCCAGCAGTGATACTGGACAGGCCGAAAACATTCAGTACTTC | CASSDTGQAENIQYF
TRBJ1-2 | TRBV5-4 | . | TRBD1 | TGTGCCAGCAAGAATAAGGGGGCGGCGGGCTACACCTTC | CASKNKGAAGYTF
TRBJ2-7 | TRBV7-8 | many | TRBD2 | TGTGCCAGCAGCTTTCGGCGGGAGGGCCCGTACGAGCAGTACTTC | CASSFRREGPYEQYF
TRBJ1-2 | TRBV19 | . | . | TGTGCCAGTAGTTTCCTCTCGCGGGGGCAGGATGGCTACACCTTC | CASSFLSRGQDGYTF
TRBJ2-6 | TRBV6-2/TRBV6-3 | . | TRBD2 | TGTGCCAGCAGTTACGCTAGCGGGATCGCGGCCAACGTCCTGACTTTC | CASSYASGIAANVLTF
TRBJ2-1 | TRBV5-1 | . | TRBD2 | TGCGCCAGCAGCTTGGATGTTGGACTAGCGGTCTACAATGAGCAGTTCTTC | CASSLDVGLAVYNEQFF
TRBJ1-5 | TRBV2 | many | . | TGTGCCAGCAGTGGTAACAGTCAGCCCCAGCATTTT | CASSGNSQPQHF
TRBJ1-1 | TRBV5-6 | . | . | TGTGCCAGCAGCTTAGGCGGGGGGGGATCGGCCACTGAAGCTTTCTTT | CASSLGGGGSATEAFF